This T cell receptor beta chain was identified during a study of T cell responses to AZD1222 COVID-19 vaccine. Sequencing was performed with immunoSEQ multiplex PCR; in TCRdb, only in-frame clones are kept and a portion is missing. The sample includes roughly 80,000 clones, 90% of them seen just once. Study-wide results and limits: Baseline seropositivity characterized only a handful of AZD1222 recipients. With dominance at 160-218 and 743-854, vaccine-associated CD4 TCRs spanned spike. After two AZD1222 doses, spike-specific TCR breadth and depth rose versus day 0. Donors were chiefly white British, with a greater number of females, and clonal diversity was perhaps underestimated.

As to this clone: Its specificity is unknown.

The V gene end was trimmed by 0 bases and the J gene end by 2 bases; junction bases not matched to a gene: 10. The CDR3 contains 18 residues. Germline assignment: CDR1 SGDLS and CDR2 YYNGEE. This sample comprised peripheral blood, obtained 28 days after the second AZD1222 dose. This TCR was sampled from an adult who received the AZD1222 COVID-19 vaccine. V is TRBV9 and J is TRBJ2-3, with 9 bases identical to TRBD2. The CDR3 protein is CASSVGRGSGGVTDTQYF. Here the CDR3 DNA reads TGTGCCAGCAGCGTAGGTAGAGGTAGCGGGGGCGTCACAGATACGCAGTATTTT.